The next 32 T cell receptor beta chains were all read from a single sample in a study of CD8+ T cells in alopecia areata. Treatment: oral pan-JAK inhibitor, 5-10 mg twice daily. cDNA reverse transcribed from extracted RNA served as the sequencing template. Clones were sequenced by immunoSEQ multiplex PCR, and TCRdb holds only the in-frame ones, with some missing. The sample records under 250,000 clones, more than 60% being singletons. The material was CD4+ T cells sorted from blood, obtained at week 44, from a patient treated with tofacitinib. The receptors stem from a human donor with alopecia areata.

CDR3 in amino acids: CASSPGQRQQYF. The CDR3 nucleotides read TGTGCCAGCAGCCCGGGACAGCGGCAGCAGTACTTC. The V call is TRBV14, the J call TRBJ2-7; 7 bases map to TRBD1. CDR1 and CDR2 (germline): SGHDN, FVKESK. CDR3 length equals 12 residues. V lost 4 bases, J lost 8 bases, and 5 bases stayed unmatched.

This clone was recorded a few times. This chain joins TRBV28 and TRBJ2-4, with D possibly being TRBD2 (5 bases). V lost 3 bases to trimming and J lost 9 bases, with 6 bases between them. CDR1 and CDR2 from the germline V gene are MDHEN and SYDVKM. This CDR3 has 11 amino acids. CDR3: CASSFAGIQYF. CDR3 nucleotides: TGTGCCAGCAGTTTCGCGGGCATTCAGTACTTC.

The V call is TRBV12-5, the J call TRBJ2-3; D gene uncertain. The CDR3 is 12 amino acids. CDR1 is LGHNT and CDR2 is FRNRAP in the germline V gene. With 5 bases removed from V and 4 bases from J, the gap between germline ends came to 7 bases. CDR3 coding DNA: TGTGCTAGTGGTCCAAAGGCAGATACGCAGTATTTT. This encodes CASGPKADTQYF.

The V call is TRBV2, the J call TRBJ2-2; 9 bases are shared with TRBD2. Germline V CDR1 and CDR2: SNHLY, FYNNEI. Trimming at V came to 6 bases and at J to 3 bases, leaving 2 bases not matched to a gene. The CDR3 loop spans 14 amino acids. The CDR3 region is CASRVAGDTGELFF. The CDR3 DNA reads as TGTGCCAGCAGAGTAGCGGGGGACACCGGGGAGCTGTTTTTT. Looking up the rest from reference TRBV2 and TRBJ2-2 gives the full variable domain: EPEVTQTPSHQVTQMGQEVILRCVPISNHLYFYWYRQILGQKVEFLVSFYNNEISEKSEIFDDQFSVERPDGSNFTLKIRSTKLEDSAMYFCASRVAGDTGELFFGEGSRLTVL.

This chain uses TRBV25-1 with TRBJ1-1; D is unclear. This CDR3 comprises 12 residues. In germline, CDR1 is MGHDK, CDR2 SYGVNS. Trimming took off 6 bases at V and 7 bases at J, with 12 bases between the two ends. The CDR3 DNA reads TGTGCCAGCAGAGATCCCTTGAGTGAAGCTTTCTTT. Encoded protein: CASRDPLSEAFF.

CDR3 sequence: CASSKERHPSTDTQYF. As DNA, the CDR3 is TGTGCCAGTAGTAAAGAACGACACCCTAGCACAGATACGCAGTATTTT. The V and J genes are TRBV19 and TRBJ2-3; D not resolved. The ends were cut back, 4 bases at V and 0 bases at J, with 14 bases in the middle. This CDR3 is 16 amino acids long. In germline, CDR1 is LNHDA, CDR2 SQIVND (reference sequence).

In nucleotides, the CDR3 is TGTGCCAGCAGCAAGGGGGCCGGGGAGCTGTTTTTT. This sequence encodes CASSKGAGELFF. The J gene is TRBJ2-2, the V gene TRBV6-5, with TRBD1 as a possible D gene (6 bases). Trimming took 6 bases from V and 6 from J, leaving 8 bases between them. Germline values: CDR1 MNHEY, CDR2 SVGAGI. The CDR3 has 12 residues.

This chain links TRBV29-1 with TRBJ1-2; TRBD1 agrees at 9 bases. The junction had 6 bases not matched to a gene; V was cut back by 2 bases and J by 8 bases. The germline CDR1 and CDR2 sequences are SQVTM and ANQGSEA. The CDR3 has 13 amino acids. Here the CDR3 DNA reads TGCAGCGTTGAACGAGGACAGGGGAACGGCTACACCTTC. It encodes CSVERGQGNGYTF.

The CDR3 is CASSKGRTSSTDTQYF. The CDR3 nucleotides are TGTGCCAGCAGCAAGGGTCGGACATCCTCCACAGATACGCAGTATTTT. This chain connects TRBV21-1 to TRBJ2-3; no DNA check was done on the table's D call, TRBD1. TRBV21-1 is shown as a pseudogene. The CDR3 is 16 amino acids.

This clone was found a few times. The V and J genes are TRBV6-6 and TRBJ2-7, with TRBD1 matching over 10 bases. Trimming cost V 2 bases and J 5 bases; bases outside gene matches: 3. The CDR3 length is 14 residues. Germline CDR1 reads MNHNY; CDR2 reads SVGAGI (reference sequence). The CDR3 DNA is TGTGCCAGCAGTTACGCCGGACAGGGGGACGAGCAGTACTTC. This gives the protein CASSYAGQGDEQYF.

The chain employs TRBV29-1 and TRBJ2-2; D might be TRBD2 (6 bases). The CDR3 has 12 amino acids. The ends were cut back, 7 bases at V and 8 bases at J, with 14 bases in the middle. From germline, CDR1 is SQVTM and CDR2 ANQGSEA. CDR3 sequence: CSASSALGELFF. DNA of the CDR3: TGCAGCGCGTCTAGCGCTTTAGGGGAGCTGTTTTTT.

This CDR3 is CSVDDRGDYGYTF. CDR3 DNA sequence: TGCAGCGTTGATGACAGGGGAGACTATGGCTACACCTTC. The chain combines TRBV29-1 with TRBJ1-2; 8 nucleotides agree with TRBD1. Germline CDR1 reads SQVTM; CDR2 reads ANQGSEA. V trimming: 3 bases; J trimming: 3 bases; junction bases outside the gene matches: 3. The CDR3 runs 13 residues.

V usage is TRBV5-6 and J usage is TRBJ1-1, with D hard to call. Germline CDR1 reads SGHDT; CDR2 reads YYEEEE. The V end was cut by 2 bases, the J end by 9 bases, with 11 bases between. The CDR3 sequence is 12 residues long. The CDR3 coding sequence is TGTGCCAGCAGCTTATATCCGGACCAAGCTTTCTTT. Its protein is CASSLYPDQAFF.

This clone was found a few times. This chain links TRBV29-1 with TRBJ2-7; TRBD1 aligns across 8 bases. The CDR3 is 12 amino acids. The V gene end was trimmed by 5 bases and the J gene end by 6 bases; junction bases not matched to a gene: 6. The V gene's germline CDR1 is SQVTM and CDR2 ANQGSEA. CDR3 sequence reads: CSVTRQGSEQYF. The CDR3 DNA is TGCAGCGTTACCCGACAGGGGAGCGAGCAGTACTTC.

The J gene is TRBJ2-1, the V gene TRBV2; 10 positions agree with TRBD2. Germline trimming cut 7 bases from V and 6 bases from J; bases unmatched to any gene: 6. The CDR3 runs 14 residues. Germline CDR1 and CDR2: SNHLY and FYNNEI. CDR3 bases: TGTGCCAGCACTCCTAGCGGGGGCCCCAATGAGCAGTTCTTC. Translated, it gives CASTPSGGPNEQFF.

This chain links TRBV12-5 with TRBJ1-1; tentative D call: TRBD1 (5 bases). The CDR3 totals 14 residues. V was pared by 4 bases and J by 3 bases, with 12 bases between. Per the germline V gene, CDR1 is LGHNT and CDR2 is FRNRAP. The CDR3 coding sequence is TGTGCTAGTGGTTATGACGGGGGATACACTGAAGCTTTCTTT. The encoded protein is CASGYDGGYTEAFF.

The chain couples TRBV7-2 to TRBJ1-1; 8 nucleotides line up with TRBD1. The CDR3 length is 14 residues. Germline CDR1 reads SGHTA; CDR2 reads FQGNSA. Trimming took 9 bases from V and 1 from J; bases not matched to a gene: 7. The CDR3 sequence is CASKPGQGNTEAFF. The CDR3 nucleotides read TGTGCCAGTAAACCTGGACAGGGGAACACTGAAGCTTTCTTT.

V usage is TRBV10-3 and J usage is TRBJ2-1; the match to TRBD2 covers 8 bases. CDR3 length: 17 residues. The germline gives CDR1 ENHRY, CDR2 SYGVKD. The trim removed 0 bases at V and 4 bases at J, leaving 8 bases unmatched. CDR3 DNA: TGTGCCATCAGTGAGTCAACCGGGGGGGCCCGGTACAATGAGCAGTTCTTC. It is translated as CAISESTGGARYNEQFF.

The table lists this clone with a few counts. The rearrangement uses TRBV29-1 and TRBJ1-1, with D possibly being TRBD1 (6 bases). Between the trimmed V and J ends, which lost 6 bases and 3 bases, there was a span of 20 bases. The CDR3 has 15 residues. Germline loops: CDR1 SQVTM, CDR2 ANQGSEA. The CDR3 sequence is CSVKGQPGWDTEAFF. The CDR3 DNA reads TGCAGCGTCAAAGGACAGCCGGGTTGGGACACTGAAGCTTTCTTT.

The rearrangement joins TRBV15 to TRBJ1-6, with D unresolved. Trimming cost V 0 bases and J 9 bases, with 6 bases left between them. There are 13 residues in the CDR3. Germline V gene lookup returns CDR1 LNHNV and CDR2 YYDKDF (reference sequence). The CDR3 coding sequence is TGTGCCACCAGCAGAGATCATGGTTCACCCCTCCACTTT. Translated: CATSRDHGSPLHF.

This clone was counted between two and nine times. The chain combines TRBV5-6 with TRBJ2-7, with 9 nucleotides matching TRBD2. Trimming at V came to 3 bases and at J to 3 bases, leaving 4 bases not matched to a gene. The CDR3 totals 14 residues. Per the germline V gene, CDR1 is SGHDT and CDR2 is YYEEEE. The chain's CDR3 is CASSYSGGGYEQYF. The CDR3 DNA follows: TGTGCCAGCAGCTATAGCGGGGGCGGCTACGAGCAGTACTTC. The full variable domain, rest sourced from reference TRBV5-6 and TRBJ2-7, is DAGVTQSPTHLIKTRGQQVTLRCSPKSGHDTVSWYQQALGQGPQFIFQYYEEEERQRGNFPDRFSGHQFPNYSSELNVNALLLGDSALYLCASSYSGGGYEQYFGPGTRLTVT.

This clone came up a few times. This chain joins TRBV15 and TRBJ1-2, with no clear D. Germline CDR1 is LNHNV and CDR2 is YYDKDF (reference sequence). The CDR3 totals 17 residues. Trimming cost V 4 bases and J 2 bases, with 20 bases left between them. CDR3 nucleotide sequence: TGTGCCACCAGCAATTTACTCCGGGCCAAATCCAACTATGGCTACACCTTC. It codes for CATSNLLRAKSNYGYTF.

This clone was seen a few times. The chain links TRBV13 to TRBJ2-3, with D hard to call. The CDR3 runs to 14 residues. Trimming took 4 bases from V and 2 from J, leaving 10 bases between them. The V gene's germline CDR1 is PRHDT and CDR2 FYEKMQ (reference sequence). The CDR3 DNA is TGTGCCAGCAGCTCGGGCGGTTACACAGATACGCAGTATTTT. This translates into CASSSGGYTDTQYF.

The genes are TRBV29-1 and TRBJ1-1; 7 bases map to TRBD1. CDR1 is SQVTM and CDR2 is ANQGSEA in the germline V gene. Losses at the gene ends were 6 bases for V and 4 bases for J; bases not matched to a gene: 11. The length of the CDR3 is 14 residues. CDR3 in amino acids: CSVDKQGLGTEAFF. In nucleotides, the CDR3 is TGCAGCGTCGATAAACAGGGGTTGGGCACTGAAGCTTTCTTT. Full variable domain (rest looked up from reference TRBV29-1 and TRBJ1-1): SAVISQKPSRDICQRGTSLTIQCQVDSQVTMMFWYRQQPGQSLTLIATANQGSEATYESGFVIDKFPISRPNLTFSTLTVSNMSPEDSSIYLCSVDKQGLGTEAFFGQGTRLTVV.

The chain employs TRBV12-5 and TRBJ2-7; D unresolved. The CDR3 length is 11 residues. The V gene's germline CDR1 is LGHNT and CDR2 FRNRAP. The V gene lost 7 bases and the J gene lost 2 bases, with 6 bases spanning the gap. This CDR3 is CASALTYEQYF. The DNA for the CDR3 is TGTGCTAGTGCCCTCACCTACGAGCAGTACTTC.

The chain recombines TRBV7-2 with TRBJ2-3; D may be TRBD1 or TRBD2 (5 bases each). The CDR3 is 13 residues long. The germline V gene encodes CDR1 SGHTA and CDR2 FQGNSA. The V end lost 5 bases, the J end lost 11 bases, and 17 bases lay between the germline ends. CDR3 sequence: CASSPEWSGRQYF. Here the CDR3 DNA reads TGTGCCAGCAGCCCAGAATGGTCGGGGCGGCAGTATTTT. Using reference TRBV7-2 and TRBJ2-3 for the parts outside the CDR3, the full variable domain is GAGVSQSPSNKVTEKGKDVELRCDPISGHTALYWYRQSLGQGLEFLIYFQGNSAPDKSGLPSDRFSAERTGGSVSTLTIQRTQQEDSAVYLCASSPEWSGRQYFGPGTRLTVL.

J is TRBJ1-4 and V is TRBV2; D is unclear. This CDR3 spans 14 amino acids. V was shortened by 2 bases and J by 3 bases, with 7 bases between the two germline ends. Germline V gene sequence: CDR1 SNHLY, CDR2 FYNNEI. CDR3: CASSEPEPNEKLFF. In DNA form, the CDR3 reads TGTGCCAGCAGTGAACCGGAGCCTAATGAAAAACTGTTTTTT.

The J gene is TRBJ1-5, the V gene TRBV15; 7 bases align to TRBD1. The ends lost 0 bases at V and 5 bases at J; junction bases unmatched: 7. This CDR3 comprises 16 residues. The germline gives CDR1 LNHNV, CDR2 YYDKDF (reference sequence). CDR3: CATSRDPGQDHQPQHF. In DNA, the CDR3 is TGTGCCACCAGCAGAGATCCCGGACAGGACCATCAGCCCCAGCATTTT.

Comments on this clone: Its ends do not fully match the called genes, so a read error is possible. This CDR3 is CSVEGPLGRRLLLF. In DNA form, the CDR3 reads TGCAGCGTTGAAGGGCCCCTCGGCAGGCGTCTTCTGCTTTTC. The chain employs TRBV29-1 and TRBJ1-2; D unresolved. The CDR3 is made up of 14 amino acids. CDR1 and CDR2 from the germline V gene are SQVTM and ANQGSEA.

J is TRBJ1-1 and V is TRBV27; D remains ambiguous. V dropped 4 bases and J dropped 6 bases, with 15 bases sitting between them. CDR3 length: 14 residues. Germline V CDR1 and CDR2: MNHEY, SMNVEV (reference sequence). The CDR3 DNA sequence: TGTGCCAGCAGTTCTCGGACCGCACGCGCTGAAGCTTTCTTT. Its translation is CASSSRTARAEAFF.

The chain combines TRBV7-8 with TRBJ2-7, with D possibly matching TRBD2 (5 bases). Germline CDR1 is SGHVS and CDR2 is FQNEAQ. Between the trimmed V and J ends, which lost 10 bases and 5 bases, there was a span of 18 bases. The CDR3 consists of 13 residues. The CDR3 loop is CATQEAIHHEQYF. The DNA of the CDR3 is TGTGCCACCCAGGAGGCTATCCACCACGAGCAGTACTTC.

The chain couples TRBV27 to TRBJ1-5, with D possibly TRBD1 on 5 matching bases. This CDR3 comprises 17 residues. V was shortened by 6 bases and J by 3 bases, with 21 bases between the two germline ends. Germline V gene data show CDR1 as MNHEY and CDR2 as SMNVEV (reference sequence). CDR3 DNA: TGTGCCAGCAGACGTGGGGCTGGGGGGGGTTACAATCAGCCCCAGCATTTT. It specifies CASRRGAGGGYNQPQHF.